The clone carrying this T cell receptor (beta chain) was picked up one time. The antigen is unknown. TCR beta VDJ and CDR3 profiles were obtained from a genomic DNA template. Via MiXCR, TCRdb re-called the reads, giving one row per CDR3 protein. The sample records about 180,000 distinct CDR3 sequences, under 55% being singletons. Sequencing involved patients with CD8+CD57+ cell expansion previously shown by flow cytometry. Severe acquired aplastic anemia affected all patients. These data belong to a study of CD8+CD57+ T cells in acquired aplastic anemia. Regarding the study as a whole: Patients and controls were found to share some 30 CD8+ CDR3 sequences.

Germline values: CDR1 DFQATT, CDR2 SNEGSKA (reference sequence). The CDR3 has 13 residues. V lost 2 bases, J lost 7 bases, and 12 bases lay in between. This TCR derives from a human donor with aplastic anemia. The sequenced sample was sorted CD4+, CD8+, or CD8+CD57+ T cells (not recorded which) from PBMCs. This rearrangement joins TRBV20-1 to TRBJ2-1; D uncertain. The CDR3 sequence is CSARPPERNEQFF. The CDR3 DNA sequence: TGCAGTGCTAGACCCCCTGAGAGGAATGAGCAGTTCTTC.